What follows describes a single TCR beta chain. Its target is not known. Germline V gene data show CDR1 as PRHDT and CDR2 as FYEKMQ (reference sequence). V shed 6 bases and J 6 bases; nucleotides not matched to a gene: 20. The CDR3 spans 19 residues. The sample is drawn from a study of siplizumab effects on memory and regulatory T cells. Clones were sequenced by immunoSEQ multiplex PCR, and TCRdb holds only the in-frame ones, with some missing. The sample contains 85,000 to 90,000 clones, just under 90% of which appear only once. Study results and limitations: Memory T cells appeared less diverse than naive cells, which seemed to contribute substantially to alloresponse. The study did not confirm that proliferating Tregs from siplizumab cultures were suppressive.

The rearrangement uses TRBV13 and TRBJ2-1; 10 nucleotides agree with TRBD2. This clonotype originated in a human donor in good health. Input material: CD4+ T cells sorted from blood. The CDR3 region is CASSSQGTRLAGGGNEQFF. CDR3 sequence (DNA): TGTGCCAGCAGTTCACAGGGAACCCGATTAGCGGGAGGAGGCAATGAGCAGTTCTTC.